The next 5 T cell receptor beta chains were all read from a single sample in a study of early T cells in non-severe SARS-CoV-2 infection. TCRdb redid the calling of the 5' RACE reads with MiXCR, one entry per CDR3 protein. Of around 44,000 distinct CDR3 sequences in the sample, approximately 7.5% were seen once. Sequencing was carried out using whole blood. These receptors were collected from an adult who was a healthcare worker with PCR-confirmed SARS-CoV-2 infection or an uninfected control (not recorded which).

V usage is TRBV28 and J usage is TRBJ2-7, with 7 bases matching TRBD1. V shed 9 bases, J shed 2 bases, and the junction held 7 bases outside the gene matches. The CDR3 spans 13 residues. Germline lookup yields CDR1 MDHEN and CDR2 SYDVKM. CDR3 residues: CASTRGSTYEQYF. The CDR3 DNA reads TGTGCCAGTACCAGGGGGTCAACCTACGAGCAGTACTTC. The full variable domain, its missing parts supplied by reference TRBV28 and TRBJ2-7, is DVKVTQSSRYLVKRTGEKVFLECVQDMDHENMFWYRQDPGLGLRLIYFSYDVKMKEKGDIPEGYSVSREKKERFSLILESASTNQTSMYLCASTRGSTYEQYFGPGTRLTVT.

This clonotype has a handful of counts. The V and J genes are TRBV3-1 and TRBJ2-5, with TRBD2 matching over 7 bases. The germline V gene has CDR1 LGHDT and CDR2 YNNKEL (reference sequence). J gave up 2 bases and V 4 bases, and 7 bases lay outside the gene matches. This CDR3 comprises 15 residues. The CDR3 protein is CASSPRTSLQETQYF. The CDR3 nucleotides are TGTGCCAGCAGCCCCCGGACTAGTCTTCAAGAGACCCAGTACTTC.

The table lists this clonotype with a few counts. This sequence joins TRBV7-6 and TRBJ1-2; weak D call: TRBD1 (6 bases). Germline assignment: CDR1 SGHVS and CDR2 FNYEAQ. CDR3 size: 15 residues. V gave up 3 bases and J gave up 2 bases, with 13 bases separating them. The CDR3: CASSFRGRNNYGYTF. CDR3 nucleotides: TGTGCCAGCAGCTTCCGGGGGCGAAACAACTATGGCTACACCTTC.

This clonotype has ten or more counts. The chain carries TRBV19 and TRBJ2-3; 8 bases align to TRBD1. The CDR3 covers 17 residues. J gave up 1 base and V 1 base, and 7 bases lay outside the gene matches. The germline V gene encodes CDR1 LNHDA and CDR2 SQIVND (reference sequence). This CDR3 is CASSIALTGVRTDTQYF. In DNA form, the CDR3 reads TGTGCCAGTAGTATAGCCTTGACAGGGGTGCGCACAGATACGCAGTATTTT.

The V call is TRBV5-4, the J call TRBJ2-2; D uncertain. The germline gives CDR1 SGHNT, CDR2 YYREEE (reference sequence). The V gene lost 5 bases and the J gene lost 3 bases, with 5 bases spanning the gap. The CDR3 is 12 amino acids. CDR3 in DNA: TGTGCCAGCAGAAGGGACACCGGGGAGCTGTTTTTT. This encodes CASRRDTGELFF.